These 9 T cell receptor beta chains originate from one sample sequenced in a study of CD8+ T cells in alopecia areata. Sequencing relied on a cDNA template that was reverse transcribed from extracted RNA. Clones were read by immunoSEQ multiplex PCR, and TCRdb kept only the in-frame ones, dropping some. Counted here are about 190,000 clones, 60% occurring once; the ten biggest clones make up around 0.92%. Treatment denoted: oral pan-JAK inhibitor, 5-10 mg twice daily. Source: CD4+ T cells sorted from blood, taken at week 24, from a patient treated with tofacitinib. The receptors here all came from a human donor with alopecia areata.

The chain has TRBV9 and TRBJ2-7, with 7 bases lining up with TRBD2. The germline V gene has CDR1 SGDLS and CDR2 YYNGEE. V was clipped by 0 bases and J by 2 bases; unmatched bases: 5. The CDR3 is 15 residues long. In nucleotides, the CDR3 is TGTGCCAGCAGCGTAGGGGGGGGATCTCCCTACGAGCAGTACTTC. Its translation is CASSVGGGSPYEQYF.

This clone was seen once. V and J are TRBV14 and TRBJ1-6, with no clear D. V gave up 0 bases and J gave up 0 bases, with 9 bases separating them. This CDR3 region has 17 residues. Per germline, CDR1 SGHDN and CDR2 FVKESK. This chain's CDR3 is CASSQDPAVSYNSPLHF. The CDR3 DNA reads as TGTGCCAGCAGCCAAGATCCGGCTGTCTCCTATAATTCACCCCTCCACTTT.

The gene calls are TRBV19 and TRBJ2-2; 9 nucleotides line up with TRBD1. The CDR3 sequence is 17 residues long. The trim removed 5 bases at V and 4 bases at J, leaving 11 bases unmatched. Germline loops: CDR1 LNHDA, CDR2 SQIVND (reference sequence). CDR3 residues: CASSPPKRTGVTGELFF. The CDR3 DNA reads as TGTGCCAGTAGTCCCCCGAAGCGGACAGGGGTCACCGGGGAGCTGTTTTTT.

This clone was observed a handful of times. V usage is TRBV18 and J usage is TRBJ1-3; D call uncertain. Deletions cut 3 bases from V and 3 bases from J, with 3 bases between. CDR3 length: 12 amino acids. The germline V gene encodes CDR1 KGHSH and CDR2 LQKENI. This CDR3 is CASSPNGNTIYF. The CDR3 region has the DNA TGTGCCAGCTCACCGAATGGAAACACCATATATTTT.

The chain is built from TRBV5-4 and TRBJ2-6; D ambiguous. CDR1 is SGHNT and CDR2 is YYREEE in the germline V gene (reference sequence). Trimming pared 3 bases from V and 0 bases from J, leaving 4 bases between. The CDR3 covers 14 residues. This CDR3 is CASSWDSGANVLTF. In DNA, the CDR3 is TGTGCCAGCAGCTGGGACTCTGGGGCCAACGTCCTGACTTTC.

The rearrangement links TRBV7-8 to TRBJ2-5, with TRBD2 matching 11 bases. This CDR3 comprises 15 residues. CDR1 and CDR2 (germline): SGHVS, FQNEAQ. Losses at the gene ends were 5 bases for V and 2 bases for J; bases not matched to a gene: 4. As DNA, the CDR3 is TGTGCCAGCAGCAAAATAGCGGGGGGGCAAGAGACCCAGTACTTC. Amino acids: CASSKIAGGQETQYF.

The table lists this clone with a count of one. This chain links TRBV6-5 with TRBJ2-1, with D possibly matching TRBD2 (5 bases). This CDR3 has 13 amino acids. CDR1 and CDR2 from the germline V gene are MNHEY and SVGAGI. V was trimmed by 4 bases and J by 4 bases, leaving 8 bases between them. In DNA, the CDR3 is TGTGCCAGCAGTTCCCGGGGTTACAATGAGCAGTTCTTC. Protein sequence: CASSSRGYNEQFF.

This clone has a handful of counts. The chain uses TRBV4-1 and TRBJ2-2; D gene ambiguous. The CDR3 is made up of 16 amino acids. V lost 4 bases and J 4 bases, leaving 16 bases between the germline ends. Germline V gene sequence: CDR1 MGHRA, CDR2 YSYEKL. This chain's CDR3 is CASSPRVTPSTGELFF. DNA for the CDR3: TGCGCCAGCAGCCCACGAGTTACCCCGAGCACCGGGGAGCTGTTTTTT.

The chain employs TRBV9 and TRBJ1-2, with a weak D call TRBD1 (5 bases). V dropped 0 bases and J dropped 8 bases, with 11 bases sitting between them. CDR1 and CDR2 (germline): SGDLS, YYNGEE. This CDR3 has 13 residues. The CDR3 is CASSVVGTGGYTF. CDR3 DNA: TGTGCCAGCAGCGTAGTGGGGACGGGAGGCTACACCTTC. The complete variable domain, with remaining parts taken from reference TRBV9 and TRBJ1-2, reads DSGVTQTPKHLITATGQRVTLRCSPRSGDLSVYWYQQSLDQGLQFLIQYYNGEERAKGNILERFSAQQFPDLHSELNLSSLELGDSALYFCASSVVGTGGYTFGSGTRLTVV.